The source of this T cell receptor beta chain is a study of cytotoxic CD8 clonotypes in ibrutinib-treated CLL. Study-wide background: In all, about a dozen patients were relapsed/refractory, some 14 were treatment-naive and 17 were IGHV unmutated. Collecting the response samples happened after a median roughly 13 months of treatment, with a range of 6 to 36. The average sample held roughly 250,000 productive templates and 94,082 productive rearrangements.

Remarks on this clone: Its cognate antigen is unknown.

Some clones are missing from TCRdb's copy, which holds only in-frame ones; the method was immunoSEQ multiplex PCR. The table includes approximately 330,000 clones, about 77% detected once. The CDR3 loop spans 16 amino acids. Germline trimming cut 1 base from V and 3 bases from J; bases unmatched to any gene: 3. Germline values: CDR1 SGHRS, CDR2 YFSETQ. The study's findings and limits: Ibrutinib response saw clonality rise, and progression saw it return toward baseline.

This sequence originates from a human donor with chronic lymphocytic leukemia. The chain carries TRBV5-1 and TRBJ2-3; 12 bases fit TRBD2. The source material was PBMCs, sampled before ibrutinib treatment. Here the CDR3 reads CASSLRLAGVTDTQYF. DNA for the CDR3: TGCGCCAGCAGCTTGAGACTAGCGGGAGTTACAGATACGCAGTATTTT.